This is a list of T cell receptor beta chains from one sample in a study of tumor-infiltrating lymphocytes in primary liver carcinoma. In TCRdb, the multiplex PCR reads were re-called with MiXCR into one record per CDR3 protein. The table lists fewer than 350,000 distinct CDR3 sequences, 65% of them singletons. Sequenced material: peripheral blood. These TCRs come from a man between 35 and 55 years old with primary liver carcinoma and hepatitis B virus infection. CDR3s include the opening cysteine and the closing phenylalanine or tryptophan. The order of the fields is clone size, J gene, V gene, D gene, CDR3 protein, CDR3 DNA. D genes are given only for firm matches. Some rows mark clone size as missing; the rest say once, few, many or name a class of expanded clone.

-	TRBJ1-4	TRBV29-1	-	CSVAPTNGKLFF	TGCAGCGTTGCTCCAACTAATGGAAAACTGTTTTTT
many	TRBJ1-5	TRBV6-1	-	CASSTETSNQPQHF	TGTGCCAGCAGTACCGAAACTAGCAATCAGCCCCAGCATTTT
-	TRBJ2-5	TRBV29-1	-	CSVLGYQETHYF	TGCAGTGTTTTGGGCTACCAAGAGACCCACTACTTC
-	TRBJ2-4	TRBV5-4	-	CAGSLAQVGQDFQYF	TGTGCCGGCAGCTTGGCCCAAGTAGGCCAGGACTTTCAGTACTTC
many	TRBJ1-5	TRBV6-6	-	CASSYSRVRSNQPQHF	TGTGCCAGCAGTTACTCTCGGGTTCGTAGCAATCAGCCCCAGCATTTT
-	TRBJ2-7	TRBV14	TRBD2	CASSQGVRISGRYEQYF	TGTGCCAGCAGCCAAGGGGTGAGGATTAGCGGGAGATACGAGCAGTACTTC
once	TRBJ2-3	TRBV29-1	-	CGVEVRRAGTQYF	TGCGGCGTCGAAGTCCGAAGGGCAGGCACGCAGTATTTT
-	TRBJ2-7	TRBV5-4	TRBD2	CASSEAGAYEQYF	TGTGCCAGCAGCGAGGCGGGGGCCTACGAGCAGTACTTC
few	TRBJ1-2	TRBV28	TRBD1	CASSRPGTGGGYGYTF	TGTGCCAGCAGCCGACCCGGGACAGGGGGCGGCTATGGCTACACCTTC
-	TRBJ2-7	TRBV7-8	-	CASSLASPLGGDYEHYF	TGTGCCAGCAGCTTAGCGTCCCCACTAGGAGGAGACTACGAGCACTACTTC
-	TRBJ2-4	TRBV29-1	TRBD2	CGVGTSGMGSIQYF	TGCGGCGTTGGGACTAGCGGTATGGGGAGCATTCAGTACTTC
-	TRBJ1-1	TRBV6-1	-	CASRVEPENAEAFF	TGTGCCAGCAGAGTGGAGCCTGAGAACGCTGAAGCTTTCTTT
-	TRBJ2-5	TRBV10-1	-	CVSSPIQKGTQYF	TGCGTCAGCAGCCCCATCCAGAAGGGGACCCAGTACTTC
-	TRBJ2-5	TRBV30	-	CAWSASGSETQYF	TGTGCCTGGAGTGCATCAGGGAGTGAGACCCAGTACTTC
-	TRBJ2-7	TRBV28	-	CARSPLRSYEQYF	TGTGCCAGAAGTCCCCTCCGAAGCTACGAGCAGTACTTC
few	TRBJ2-3	TRBV6-4	TRBD2	CASSVQRGSTDTQYF	TGTGCCAGCAGTGTCCAGCGGGGAAGCACAGATACGCAGTATTTT
few	TRBJ2-5	TRBV5-1	TRBD2	CASSPPVLAGGGETQYF	TGCGCCAGCAGCCCCCCAGTCTTGGCGGGAGGAGGAGAGACCCAGTACTTC
once	TRBJ2-1	TRBV11-3	-	CASSAGNSYNGQFF	TGTGCCAGCAGCGCCGGAAACTCCTACAATGGGCAGTTCTTC
once	TRBJ1-2	TRBV14	-	CASSPLGRRLYGYIF	TGTGCCAGCAGCCCTTTGGGACGAAGGCTCTATGGCTACATCTTC
many	TRBJ2-7	TRBV6-1	-	CASMNYEQYF	TGTGCCAGCATGAACTACGAGCAGTACTTC
few	TRBJ2-7	TRBV6-6	TRBD2	CASSRLAGGLEQYF	TGTGCCAGCAGCCGACTAGCGGGAGGGCTCGAGCAGTACTTC
few	TRBJ1-6	TRBV28	-	CASSFRGTIYSPLHF	TGTGCCAGCAGTTTTAGGGGGACCATTTATTCACCCCTCCACTTT
-	TRBJ2-5	TRBV18	-	CACSPRDVFQETQYF	TGTGCCTGCTCACCTAGGGACGTTTTCCAAGAGACCCAGTACTTC
-	TRBJ2-7	TRBV7-8	-	CASSFFRDISYEQYF	TGTGCTAGCAGCTTTTTCCGGGACATCTCCTACGAGCAGTACTTC
many	TRBJ2-7	TRBV11-1	-	CASSLASQTYEQYF	TGTGCCAGCAGCTTAGCTAGTCAGACCTACGAGCAGTACTTC
-	TRBJ2-1	TRBV29-1	-	CIAGQSAYNEQLF	TGCATCGCCGGACAGAGCGCATACAATGAGCAGCTCTTC
many	TRBJ2-3	TRBV6-5	-	CASRTRRQDTQYF	TGTGCCAGCAGGACTCGAAGACAGGATACGCAGTATTTT
few	TRBJ2-3	TRBV7-8	-	CASSSGREIADTQYF	TGTGCCAGCAGCTCCGGACGGGAAATAGCAGATACGCAGTATTTT
once	TRBJ2-7	TRBV29-1	TRBD2	CSVDGRAGEDTQYF	TGCAGCGTAGACGGGAGGGCTGGCGAAGATACCCAGTACTTC
many	TRBJ2-1	TRBV11-3	-	CASSLVGRGGDNEQFF	TGTGCCAGCAGCTTGGTCGGCAGGGGAGGGGACAATGAGCAGTTCTTC
many	TRBJ1-1	TRBV6-1	-	CASSGVGGSVAFF	TGTGCCAGCAGTGGGGTTGGGGGCTCGGTCGCTTTCTTT
-	TRBJ2-5	TRBV11-2	-	CASSLRGGGETQCF	TGTGCCAGCAGCCTTCGAGGGGGGGGAGAGACCCAGTGCTTC
once	TRBJ1-4	TRBV6-5	-	CASSPRAGINEKLFF	TGTGCCAGCAGTCCCCGGGCAGGGATTAATGAAAAACTGTTTTTT
-	TRBJ1-2	TRBV5-1	-	CTSNFRVGEGYTF	TGCACCAGCAACTTTCGGGTTGGAGAAGGCTACACCTTC
many	TRBJ2-1	TRBV5-6	TRBD1	CASLPGQGINEQFF	TGTGCCAGCCTCCCGGGACAGGGAATCAATGAGCAGTTCTTC